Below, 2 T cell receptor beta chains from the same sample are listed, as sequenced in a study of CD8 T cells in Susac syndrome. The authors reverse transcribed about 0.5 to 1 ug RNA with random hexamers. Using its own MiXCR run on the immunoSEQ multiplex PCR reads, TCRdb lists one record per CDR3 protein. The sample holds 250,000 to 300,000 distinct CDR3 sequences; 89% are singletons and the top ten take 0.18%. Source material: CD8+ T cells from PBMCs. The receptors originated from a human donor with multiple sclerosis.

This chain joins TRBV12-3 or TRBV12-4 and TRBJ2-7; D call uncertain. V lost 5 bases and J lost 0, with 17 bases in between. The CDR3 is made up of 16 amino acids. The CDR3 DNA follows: TGTGCCAGCAGTCCCCCGCCGGCAGAACTCTCCTACGAGCAGTACTTC. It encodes CASSPPPAELSYEQYF.

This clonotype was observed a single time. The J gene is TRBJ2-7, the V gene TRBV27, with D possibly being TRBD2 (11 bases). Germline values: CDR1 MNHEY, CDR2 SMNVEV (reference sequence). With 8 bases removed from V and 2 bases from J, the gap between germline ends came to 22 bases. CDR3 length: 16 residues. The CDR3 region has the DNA TGTGCCAGCGGACAGGGGGGGACTAGCGGACCCTACGAGCAGTACTTC. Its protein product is CASGQGGTSGPYEQYF.